The rows below give T cell receptor beta chains drawn from one sample of a study of T-cell memory formation after mild COVID-19. TCRdb reprocessed the 5' RACE reads via MiXCR and lists one record per CDR3 protein. Among about 470,000 distinct CDR3 sequences, around a quarter were seen once, and the ten largest hold 12%. What was sequenced was PBMCs or a T cell subset sorted from them (not recorded which). The receptors originated from an adult woman who had mild COVID-19 (a few samples of this study predate the infection). Cell type and time point are not known. Both conserved end residues are part of each CDR3. Fields, in order: J gene, clone size, V gene, D gene, CDR3 protein, CDR3 DNA. D genes are given only for firm matches. The size field is filled for only some rows; it gives once, few, many or a size class.

J gene: TRBJ2-7
clone size: many
V gene: TRBV20-1
D gene: TRBD2
CDR3 protein: CSARGGYEQYF
CDR3 DNA: TGCAGTGCTAGGGGGGGGTACGAGCAGTACTTC

J gene: TRBJ1-2
clone size: -
V gene: TRBV7-3
D gene: -
CDR3 protein: CASSRGGERDYGYTF
CDR3 DNA: TGTGCCAGCAGCCGCGGGGGTGAGAGGGACTATGGCTACACCTTC

J gene: TRBJ2-1
clone size: few
V gene: TRBV6-2/TRBV6-3
D gene: TRBD2
CDR3 protein: CASSYLAGGYNEQFF
CDR3 DNA: TGTGCCAGCAGTTATCTAGCGGGAGGGTACAATGAGCAGTTCTTC

J gene: TRBJ2-7
clone size: few
V gene: TRBV27
D gene: -
CDR3 protein: CASSLRLAYEQYF
CDR3 DNA: TGTGCCAGCAGTTTACGACTAGCCTACGAGCAGTACTTC

J gene: TRBJ2-2
clone size: -
V gene: TRBV7-8
D gene: TRBD2
CDR3 protein: CASSLVAGGPNTGELFF
CDR3 DNA: TGTGCCAGCAGCTTGGTAGCGGGGGGGCCAAACACCGGGGAGCTGTTTTTT

J gene: TRBJ1-5
clone size: medium-sized
V gene: TRBV12-3/TRBV12-4
D gene: TRBD1
CDR3 protein: CASSLTTGVGFQPQHF
CDR3 DNA: TGTGCCAGCAGTTTAACGACAGGGGTGGGGTTTCAGCCCCAGCATTTT

J gene: TRBJ2-7
clone size: -
V gene: TRBV5-1
D gene: -
CDR3 protein: CASSLVAAAYEQYF
CDR3 DNA: TGCGCCAGCAGCTTGGTGGCAGCCGCCTACGAGCAGTACTTC

J gene: TRBJ2-7
clone size: few
V gene: TRBV25-1
D gene: -
CDR3 protein: CASGLGGYEQYF
CDR3 DNA: TGTGCCAGCGGCCTGGGGGGTTACGAGCAGTACTTC

J gene: TRBJ2-6
clone size: once
V gene: TRBV2
D gene: -
CDR3 protein: CASRGTELGRSGANVLTF
CDR3 DNA: TGTGCCAGCAGGGGGACCGAGTTAGGACGGTCTGGGGCCAACGTCCTGACTTTC

J gene: TRBJ2-3
clone size: -
V gene: TRBV18
D gene: -
CDR3 protein: CASSPTGGTDTQYF
CDR3 DNA: TGTGCCAGCTCACCTACGGGGGGCACAGATACGCAGTATTTT

J gene: TRBJ2-1
clone size: few
V gene: TRBV20-1
D gene: TRBD2
CDR3 protein: CSAWTSGSGSEQFF
CDR3 DNA: TGCAGTGCCTGGACTAGCGGGAGTGGAAGTGAGCAGTTCTTC

J gene: TRBJ2-1
clone size: few
V gene: TRBV20-1
D gene: -
CDR3 protein: CSARSTESSYNEQFF
CDR3 DNA: TGCAGTGCTAGATCCACTGAAAGCTCCTACAATGAGCAGTTCTTC

J gene: TRBJ2-3
clone size: few
V gene: TRBV7-3
D gene: -
CDR3 protein: CASSLRAQGSTDTQYF
CDR3 DNA: TGTGCCAGCAGCTTACGGGCGCAGGGCTCCACAGATACGCAGTATTTT

J gene: TRBJ2-1
clone size: few
V gene: TRBV29-1
D gene: -
CDR3 protein: CSVSSGGGSSYNEQFF
CDR3 DNA: TGCAGCGTTTCCTCAGGAGGGGGGTCTTCCTACAATGAGCAGTTCTTC

J gene: TRBJ2-2
clone size: -
V gene: TRBV11-2
D gene: -
CDR3 protein: CASSFSPNTGELFF
CDR3 DNA: TGTGCCAGCAGCTTTTCCCCGAACACCGGGGAGCTGTTTTTT

J gene: TRBJ1-2
clone size: -
V gene: TRBV9
D gene: -
CDR3 protein: CASSVAQDSRYGYTF
CDR3 DNA: TGTGCCAGCAGCGTAGCTCAAGACAGCCGCTATGGCTACACCTTC

J gene: TRBJ2-3
clone size: few
V gene: TRBV27
D gene: -
CDR3 protein: CASSSHLSPDTQYF
CDR3 DNA: TGTGCCAGCAGTTCCCACCTTTCCCCAGATACGCAGTATTTT

J gene: TRBJ2-7
clone size: few
V gene: TRBV2
D gene: -
CDR3 protein: CASSEVDSTYEQYF
CDR3 DNA: TGTGCCAGCAGTGAGGTTGACAGTACCTACGAGCAGTACTTC

J gene: TRBJ2-7
clone size: few
V gene: TRBV6-2/TRBV6-3
D gene: -
CDR3 protein: CASSGQTYEQYF
CDR3 DNA: TGTGCCAGCAGTGGACAAACTTACGAGCAGTACTTC

J gene: TRBJ1-4
clone size: few
V gene: TRBV12-3/TRBV12-4
D gene: -
CDR3 protein: CASSYGGSEKLFF
CDR3 DNA: TGTGCCAGCAGCTACGGGGGGTCTGAAAAACTGTTTTTT

J gene: TRBJ2-3
clone size: once
V gene: TRBV5-5
D gene: -
CDR3 protein: CASSPWTADTDTQYF
CDR3 DNA: TGTGCCAGCAGCCCCTGGACGGCTGACACAGATACGCAGTATTTT

J gene: TRBJ2-6
clone size: few
V gene: TRBV27
D gene: -
CDR3 protein: CASARDSGGAGANVLTF
CDR3 DNA: TGTGCCAGCGCTCGCGACTCCGGGGGCGCTGGGGCCAACGTCCTGACTTTC

J gene: TRBJ2-5
clone size: few
V gene: TRBV7-2
D gene: TRBD2
CDR3 protein: CASSLERGPGETQYF
CDR3 DNA: TGTGCCAGCAGCTTAGAGCGGGGACCGGGGGAGACCCAGTACTTC

J gene: TRBJ2-1
clone size: few
V gene: TRBV29-1
D gene: TRBD2
CDR3 protein: CSVEPSGNNEQFF
CDR3 DNA: TGCAGCGTTGAACCTAGCGGGAACAATGAGCAGTTCTTC

J gene: TRBJ1-6
clone size: few
V gene: TRBV5-1
D gene: -
CDR3 protein: CAKLRGRNSPLHF
CDR3 DNA: TGCGCCAAACTACGGGGAAGAAATTCACCCCTCCACTTT

J gene: TRBJ2-1
clone size: -
V gene: TRBV3-1
D gene: -
CDR3 protein: CASSRGWGNEQFF
CDR3 DNA: TGTGCCAGCAGCCGGGGGTGGGGCAATGAGCAGTTCTTC

J gene: TRBJ1-2
clone size: -
V gene: TRBV12-3/TRBV12-4
D gene: -
CDR3 protein: CASSSIGGTYGYTF
CDR3 DNA: TGTGCCAGCAGTTCCATAGGTGGGACGTATGGCTACACCTTC

J gene: TRBJ2-2
clone size: -
V gene: TRBV5-6
D gene: TRBD2
CDR3 protein: CASSFLAGVGTGELFF
CDR3 DNA: TGTGCCAGCAGCTTTCTGGCGGGAGTTGGAACCGGGGAGCTGTTTTTT

J gene: TRBJ2-1
clone size: few
V gene: TRBV7-8
D gene: TRBD2
CDR3 protein: CASSPTSGRGFSNEQFF
CDR3 DNA: TGTGCCAGCAGCCCGACTAGCGGGAGAGGTTTCAGTAATGAGCAGTTCTTC

J gene: TRBJ2-1
clone size: few
V gene: TRBV5-1
D gene: TRBD2
CDR3 protein: CASSLISSGTLRFF
CDR3 DNA: TGCGCCAGCAGCTTGATTTCTAGCGGGACATTAAGATTCTTC